This TCR beta chain was found in a study of response to subunit inactivated influenza vaccine. Each CDR3 protein gets one entry after TCRdb re-called the RT-PCR reads with MiXCR. The sample has 800,000 to 1,000,000 distinct CDR3 sequences, around 20% seen once; the top ten hold 10%. Study findings and constraints: Few new T cells, the authors suggested, are recruited by each seasonal influenza vaccination.

This CDR3 spans 15 amino acids. Germline V gives CDR1 SGHVS, CDR2 FQNEAQ. Trimming cost V 1 base and J 0 bases, with 9 bases left between them. This clonotype was recorded a few times. Its matching antigen is unknown. J is TRBJ1-1 and V is TRBV7-8; no definite D call. The sequence was obtained from a man aged 50 to 59 who received an inactivated influenza vaccine. The sample was PBMCs from blood, taken roughly 5 days after vaccination. CDR3 DNA: TGTGCCAGCAGCTTAGATTGGACGGTGAACACTGAAGCTTTCTTT. It encodes CASSLDWTVNTEAFF. The complete variable domain, with remaining parts taken from reference TRBV7-8 and TRBJ1-1, reads GAGVSQSPRYKVAKRGQDVALRCDPISGHVSLFWYQQALGQGPEFLTYFQNEAQLDKSGLPSDRFFAERPEGSVSTLKIQRTQQEDSAVYLCASSLDWTVNTEAFFGQGTRLTVV.